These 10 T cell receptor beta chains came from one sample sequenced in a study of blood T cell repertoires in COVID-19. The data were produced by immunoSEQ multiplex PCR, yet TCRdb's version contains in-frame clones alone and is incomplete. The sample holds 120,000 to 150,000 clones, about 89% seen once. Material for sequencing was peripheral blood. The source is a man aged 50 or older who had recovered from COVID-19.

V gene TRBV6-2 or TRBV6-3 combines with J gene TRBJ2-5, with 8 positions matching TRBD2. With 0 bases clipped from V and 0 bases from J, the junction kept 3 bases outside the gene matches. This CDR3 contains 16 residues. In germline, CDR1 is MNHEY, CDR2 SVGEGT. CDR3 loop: CASSYSLRGDQETQYF. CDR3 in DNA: TGTGCCAGCAGTTACTCGTTGCGGGGGGACCAAGAGACCCAGTACTTC.

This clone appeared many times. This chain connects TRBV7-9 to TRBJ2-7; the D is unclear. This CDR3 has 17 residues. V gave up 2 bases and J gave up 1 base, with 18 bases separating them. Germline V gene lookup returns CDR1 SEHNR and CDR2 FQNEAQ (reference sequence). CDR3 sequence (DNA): TGTGCCAGCAGCTTATGGTGGAGTATCGGAAAATCCTACGAGCAGTACTTC. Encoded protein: CASSLWWSIGKSYEQYF.

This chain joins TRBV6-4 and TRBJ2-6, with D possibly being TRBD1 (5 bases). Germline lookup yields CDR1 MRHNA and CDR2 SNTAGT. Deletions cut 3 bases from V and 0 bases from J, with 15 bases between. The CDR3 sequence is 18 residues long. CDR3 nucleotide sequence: TGTGCCAGCAGTGAACAACAGGTCTTAAGCTCTGGGGCCAACGTCCTGACTTTC. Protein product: CASSEQQVLSSGANVLTF.

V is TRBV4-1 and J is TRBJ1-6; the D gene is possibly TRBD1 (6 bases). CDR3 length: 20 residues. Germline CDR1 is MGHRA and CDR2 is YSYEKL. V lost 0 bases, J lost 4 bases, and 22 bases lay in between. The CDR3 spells CASSQDYAGRGPFYNSPLHF. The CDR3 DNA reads TGCGCCAGCAGCCAAGATTACGCTGGCAGGGGCCCATTTTATAATTCACCCCTCCACTTT.

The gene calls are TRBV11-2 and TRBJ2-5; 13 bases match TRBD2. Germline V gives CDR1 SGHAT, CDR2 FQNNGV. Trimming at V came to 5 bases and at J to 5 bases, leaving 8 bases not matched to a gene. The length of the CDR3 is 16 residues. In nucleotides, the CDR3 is TGTGCCAGCAGCCGGACTAGCGGGGGTTCGGCGGAGACCCAGTACTTC. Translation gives CASSRTSGGSAETQYF.

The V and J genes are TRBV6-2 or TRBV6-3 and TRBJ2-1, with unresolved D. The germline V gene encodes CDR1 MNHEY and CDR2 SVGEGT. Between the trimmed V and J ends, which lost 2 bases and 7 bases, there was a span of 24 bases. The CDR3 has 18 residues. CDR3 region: CASSYGPSRRTRENEQFF. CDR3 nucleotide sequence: TGTGCCAGCAGTTACGGGCCATCGAGACGAACGAGAGAAAATGAGCAGTTCTTC.

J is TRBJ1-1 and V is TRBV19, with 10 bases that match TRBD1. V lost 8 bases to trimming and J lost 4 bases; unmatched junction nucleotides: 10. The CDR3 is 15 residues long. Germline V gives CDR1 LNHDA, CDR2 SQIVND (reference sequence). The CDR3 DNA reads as TGTGCCAGTTCCAGGGGGACAGGGGTAGTCACTGAAGCTTTCTTT. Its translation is CASSRGTGVVTEAFF.

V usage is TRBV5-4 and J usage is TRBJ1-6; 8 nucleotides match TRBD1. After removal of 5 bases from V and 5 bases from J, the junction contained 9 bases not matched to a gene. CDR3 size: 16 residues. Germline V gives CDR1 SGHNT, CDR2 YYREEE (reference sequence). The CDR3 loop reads CASRRTGGLDNSPLHF. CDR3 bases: TGTGCCAGCAGACGTACAGGGGGGCTGGATAATTCACCCCTCCACTTT.

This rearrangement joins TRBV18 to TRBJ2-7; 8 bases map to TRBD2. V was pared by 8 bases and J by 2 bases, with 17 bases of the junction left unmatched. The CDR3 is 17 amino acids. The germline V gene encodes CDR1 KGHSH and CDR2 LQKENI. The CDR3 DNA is TGTGCCAGCCATTCAAGGAGCGGGGGTCCTTCGGCCTACGAGCAGTACTTC. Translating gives CASHSRSGGPSAYEQYF.

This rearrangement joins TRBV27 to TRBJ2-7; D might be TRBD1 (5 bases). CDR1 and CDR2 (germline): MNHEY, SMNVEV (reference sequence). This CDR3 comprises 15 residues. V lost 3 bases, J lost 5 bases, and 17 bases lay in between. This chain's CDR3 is CASSFYRTSTDEQYF. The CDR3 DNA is TGTGCCAGCAGTTTTTACAGGACATCTACGGACGAGCAGTACTTC.